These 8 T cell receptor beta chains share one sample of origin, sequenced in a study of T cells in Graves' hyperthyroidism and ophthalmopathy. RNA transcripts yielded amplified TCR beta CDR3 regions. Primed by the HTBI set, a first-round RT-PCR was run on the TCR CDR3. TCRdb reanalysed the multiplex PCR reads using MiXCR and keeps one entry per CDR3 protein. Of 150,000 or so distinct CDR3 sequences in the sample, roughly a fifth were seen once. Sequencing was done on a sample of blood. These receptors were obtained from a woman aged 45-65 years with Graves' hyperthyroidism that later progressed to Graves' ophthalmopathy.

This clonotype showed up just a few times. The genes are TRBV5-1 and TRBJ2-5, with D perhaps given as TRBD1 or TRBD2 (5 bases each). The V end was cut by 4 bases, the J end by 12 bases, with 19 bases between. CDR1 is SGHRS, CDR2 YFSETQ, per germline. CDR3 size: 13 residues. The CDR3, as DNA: TGCGCCAGCAGCAACGCTGGGGGACCTTCAGAGTACTTC. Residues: CASSNAGGPSEYF.

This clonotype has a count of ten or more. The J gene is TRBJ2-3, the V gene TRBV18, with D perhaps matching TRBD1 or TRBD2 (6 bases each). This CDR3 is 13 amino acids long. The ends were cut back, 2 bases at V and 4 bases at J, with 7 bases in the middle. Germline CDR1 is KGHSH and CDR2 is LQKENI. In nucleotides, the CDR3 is TGTGCCAGCTCACCAAGGGGGGCAGATACGCAGTATTTT. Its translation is CASSPRGADTQYF.

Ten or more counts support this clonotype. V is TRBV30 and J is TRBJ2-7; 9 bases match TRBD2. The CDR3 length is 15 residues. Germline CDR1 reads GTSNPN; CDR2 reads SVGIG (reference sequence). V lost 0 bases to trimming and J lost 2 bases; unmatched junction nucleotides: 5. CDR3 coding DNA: TGTGCCTGGAGTGTCCCAGCGGGGGGTCCCTACGAGCAGTACTTC. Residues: CAWSVPAGGPYEQYF.

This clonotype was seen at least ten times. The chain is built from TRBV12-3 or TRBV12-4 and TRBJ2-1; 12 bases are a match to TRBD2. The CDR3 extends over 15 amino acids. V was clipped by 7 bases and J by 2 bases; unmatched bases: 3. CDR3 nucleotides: TGTGCCAGCACCAGGACTAGCGGGACCTACAATGAGCAGTTCTTC. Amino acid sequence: CASTRTSGTYNEQFF.

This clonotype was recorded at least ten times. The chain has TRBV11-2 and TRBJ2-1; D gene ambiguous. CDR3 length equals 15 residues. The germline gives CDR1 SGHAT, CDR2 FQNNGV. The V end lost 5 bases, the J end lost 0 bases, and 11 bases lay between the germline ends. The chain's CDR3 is CASSPTPNSYNEQFF. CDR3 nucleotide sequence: TGTGCCAGCAGCCCCACACCTAACTCCTACAATGAGCAGTTCTTC.

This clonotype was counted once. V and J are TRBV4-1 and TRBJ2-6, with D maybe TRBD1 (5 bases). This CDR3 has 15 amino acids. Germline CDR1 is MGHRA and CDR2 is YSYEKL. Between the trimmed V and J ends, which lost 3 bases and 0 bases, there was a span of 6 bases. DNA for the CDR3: TGCGCCAGCAGCCATACAGGCTCTGGGGCCAACGTCCTGACTTTC. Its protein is CASSHTGSGANVLTF.

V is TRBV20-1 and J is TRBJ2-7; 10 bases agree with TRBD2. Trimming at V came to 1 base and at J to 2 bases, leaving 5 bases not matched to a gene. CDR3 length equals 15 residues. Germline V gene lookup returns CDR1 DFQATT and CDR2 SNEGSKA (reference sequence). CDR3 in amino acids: CSARVPAGGAYEQYF. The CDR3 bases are TGCAGTGCTAGAGTGCCAGCGGGAGGGGCCTACGAGCAGTACTTC.

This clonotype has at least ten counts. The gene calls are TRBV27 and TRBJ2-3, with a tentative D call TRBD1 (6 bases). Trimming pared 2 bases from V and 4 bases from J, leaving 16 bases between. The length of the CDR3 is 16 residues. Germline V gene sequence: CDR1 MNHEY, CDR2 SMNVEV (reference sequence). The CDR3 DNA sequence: TGTGCCAGCAGTTTAGCCGCTACCCCAGGGGCAGATACGCAGTATTTT. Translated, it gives CASSLAATPGADTQYF.